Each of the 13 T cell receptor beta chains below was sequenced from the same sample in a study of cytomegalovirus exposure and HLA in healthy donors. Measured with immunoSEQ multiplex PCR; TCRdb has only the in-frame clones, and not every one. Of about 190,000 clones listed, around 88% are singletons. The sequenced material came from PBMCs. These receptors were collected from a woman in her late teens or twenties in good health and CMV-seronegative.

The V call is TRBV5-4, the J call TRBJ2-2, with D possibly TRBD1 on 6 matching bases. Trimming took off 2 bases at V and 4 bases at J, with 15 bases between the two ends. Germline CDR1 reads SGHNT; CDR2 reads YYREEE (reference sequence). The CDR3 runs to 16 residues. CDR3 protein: CASSLGQKLSTGELFF. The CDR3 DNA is TGTGCCAGCAGCTTAGGACAGAAATTATCCACCGGGGAGCTGTTTTTT.

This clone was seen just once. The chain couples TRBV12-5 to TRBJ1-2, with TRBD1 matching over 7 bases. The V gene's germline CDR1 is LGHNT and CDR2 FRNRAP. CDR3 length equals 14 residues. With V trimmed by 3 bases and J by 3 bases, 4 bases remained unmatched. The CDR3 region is CASGLGGGDYGYTF. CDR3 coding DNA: TGTGCTAGTGGTTTAGGAGGGGGCGACTATGGCTACACCTTC.

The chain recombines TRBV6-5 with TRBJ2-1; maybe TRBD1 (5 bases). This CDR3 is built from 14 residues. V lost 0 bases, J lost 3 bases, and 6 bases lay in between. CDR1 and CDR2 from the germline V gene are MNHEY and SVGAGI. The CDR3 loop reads CASSYSQDYNEQFF. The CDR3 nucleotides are TGTGCCAGCAGTTACTCACAGGACTACAATGAGCAGTTCTTC.

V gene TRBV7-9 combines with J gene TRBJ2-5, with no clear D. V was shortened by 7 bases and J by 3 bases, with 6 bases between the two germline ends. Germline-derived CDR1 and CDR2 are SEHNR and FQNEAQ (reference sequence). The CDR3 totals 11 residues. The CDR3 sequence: CASTTEETQYF. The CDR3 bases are TGTGCCAGCACCACGGAAGAGACCCAGTACTTC.

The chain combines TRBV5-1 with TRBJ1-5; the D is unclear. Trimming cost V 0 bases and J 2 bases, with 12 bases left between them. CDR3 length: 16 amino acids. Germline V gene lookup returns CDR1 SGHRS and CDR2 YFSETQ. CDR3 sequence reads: CASSLGGGYGNQPQHF. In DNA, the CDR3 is TGCGCCAGCAGCTTGGGGGGAGGGTATGGCAATCAGCCCCAGCATTTT.

CDR3 DNA: TGCGCCAGCAGCCAAGGATCTTACAGACCCACCGGGGAGCTGTTTTTT. Protein: CASSQGSYRPTGELFF. The chain is built from TRBV4-1 and TRBJ2-2; D gene uncertain. This CDR3 has 16 amino acids. V was pared by 1 base and J by 4 bases, with 13 bases between. Germline CDR1 MGHRA, CDR2 YSYEKL.

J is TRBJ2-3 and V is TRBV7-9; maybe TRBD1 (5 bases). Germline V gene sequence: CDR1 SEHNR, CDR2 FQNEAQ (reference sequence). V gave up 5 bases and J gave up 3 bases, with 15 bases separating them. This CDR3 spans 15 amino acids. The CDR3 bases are TGTGCCAGCAGCCCATCACTCACAGGTACAGATACGCAGTATTTT. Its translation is CASSPSLTGTDTQYF.

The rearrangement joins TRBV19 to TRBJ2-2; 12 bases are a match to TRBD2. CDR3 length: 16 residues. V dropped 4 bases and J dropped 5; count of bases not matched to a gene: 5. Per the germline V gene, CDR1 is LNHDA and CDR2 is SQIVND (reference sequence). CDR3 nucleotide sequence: TGTGCCAGTAGTACTCGACTAGCGGGAGTTACCGGGGAGCTGTTTTTT. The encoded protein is CASSTRLAGVTGELFF.

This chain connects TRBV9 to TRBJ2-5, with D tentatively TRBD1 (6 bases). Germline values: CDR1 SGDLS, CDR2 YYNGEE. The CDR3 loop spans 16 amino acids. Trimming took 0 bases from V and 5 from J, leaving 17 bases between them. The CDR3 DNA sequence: TGTGCCAGCAGCGTAGCAATTGTCTCAGGGGATGAGACCCAGTACTTC. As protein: CASSVAIVSGDETQYF. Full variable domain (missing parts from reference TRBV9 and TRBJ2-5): DSGVTQTPKHLITATGQRVTLRCSPRSGDLSVYWYQQSLDQGLQFLIQYYNGEERAKGNILERFSAQQFPDLHSELNLSSLELGDSALYFCASSVAIVSGDETQYFGPGTRLLVL.

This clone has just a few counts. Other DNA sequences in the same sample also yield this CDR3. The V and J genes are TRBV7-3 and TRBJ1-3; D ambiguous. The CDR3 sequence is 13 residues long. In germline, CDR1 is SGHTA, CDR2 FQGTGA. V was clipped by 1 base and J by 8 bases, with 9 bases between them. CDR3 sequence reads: CASSLNGGDTIYF. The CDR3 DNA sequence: TGTGCCAGCAGCTTAAATGGAGGAGACACCATATATTTT. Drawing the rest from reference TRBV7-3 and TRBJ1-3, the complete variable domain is GAGVSQTPSNKVTEKGKYVELRCDPISGHTALYWYRQSLGQGPEFLIYFQGTGAADDSGLPNDRFFAVRPEGSVSTLKIQRTERGDSAVYLCASSLNGGDTIYFGEGSWLTVV.

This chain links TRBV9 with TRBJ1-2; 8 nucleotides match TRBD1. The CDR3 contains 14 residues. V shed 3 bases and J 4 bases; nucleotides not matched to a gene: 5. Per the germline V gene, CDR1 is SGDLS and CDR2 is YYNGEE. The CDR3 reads CASSAGQGPYGYTF. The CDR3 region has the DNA TGTGCCAGCAGCGCCGGACAGGGACCCTATGGCTACACCTTC.

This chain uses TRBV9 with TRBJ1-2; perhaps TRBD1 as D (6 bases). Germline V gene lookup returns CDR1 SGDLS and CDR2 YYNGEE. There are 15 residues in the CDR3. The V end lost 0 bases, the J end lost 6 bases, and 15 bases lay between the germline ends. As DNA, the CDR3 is TGTGCCAGCAGCGTAGGCAGGGGCTGGAACGATGGCTACACCTTC. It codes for CASSVGRGWNDGYTF.

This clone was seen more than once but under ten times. CDR3 in amino acids: CASTQAGNYGYTF. The CDR3 DNA sequence: TGTGCCAGTACCCAAGCGGGGAACTATGGCTACACCTTC. The J gene is TRBJ1-2, the V gene TRBV19; D is uncertain. Trimming removed 7 bases at V and 2 bases at J, with 11 bases between. Germline values: CDR1 LNHDA, CDR2 SQIVND (reference sequence). The CDR3 sequence is 13 residues long.